This T cell receptor (beta chain) was documented in a study of blood T cell repertoires in COVID-19. Across the whole study: COVID-19 samples collected from the United States, Italy and Spain covered acute and convalescent phases. PBMCs, B-cell-depleted T cells, or T cells were the source of the cDNA or gDNA that made up the material.

In this sample, this clone turned up a few times. Assay used: immunoSEQ multiplex PCR; TCRdb lists only in-frame clones, some missing. Of 400,000 to 500,000 clones in the sample, 88% were seen once. Assignment of participants to cohorts was predicated upon participant-reported clinical history. The TCR originated in a woman aged 18-30 years who had been exposed to COVID-19. The sample taken for sequencing was PBMCs or T cells enriched from blood (not recorded which).

The CDR3 loop reads CASSPRTGGTGELFF. The CDR3 DNA is TGTGCCAGCAGCCCAAGGACAGGGGGCACCGGGGAGCTGTTTTTT. V and J are TRBV13 and TRBJ2-2, with 10 bases identical to TRBD1. V lost 5 bases to trimming and J lost 4 bases; unmatched junction nucleotides: 4. The CDR3 spans 15 residues. Germline V lookup: CDR1 PRHDT, CDR2 FYEKMQ (reference sequence).